Below, 25 T cell receptor beta chains from the same sample are listed, as sequenced in a study of shared clonotypes between healthy human individuals (dated by TCRdb to about 2020). CD8 naive samples consisted of CD45RO-negative cells that were positively selected for CCR7, yielding a CD45RA+CCR7+ population without TemRA cells. Library preparation employed the immunoSEQ multiplex PCR assay. The table was pulled from immuneACCESS by TCRdb, which kept in-frame rearrangements only. Such tables lose some clones; where checked, under half of the loss comes from unresolved V genes, and the rest has no known cause. For this sample the table gives about 700,000 clones, of which about 91% were detected only once. Jointly, the top ten make up roughly 22% of the sample. The sample comprised naive CD8+ T cells sorted from blood. Reading the label with the study, this specimen's cell subset or site is: CD45RA+CCR7+. The receptor source for this set is a man in his thirties or forties in good health.

The chain is built from TRBV7-2 and TRBJ2-5, with 12 bases aligning to TRBD1. This CDR3 has 16 residues. V lost 4 bases and J lost 4; bases outside the gene matches: 7. Germline V CDR1 and CDR2: SGHTA, FQGNSA. The CDR3 sequence is CASSSGPGQGAETQYF. The CDR3 DNA follows: TGTGCCAGCAGCTCGGGACCGGGACAGGGGGCAGAGACCCAGTACTTC. The full variable domain, its missing parts supplied by reference TRBV7-2 and TRBJ2-5, is GAGVSQSPSNKVTEKGKDVELRCDPISGHTALYWYRQSLGQGLEFLIYFQGNSAPDKSGLPSDRFSAERTGGSVSTLTIQRTQQEDSAVYLCASSSGPGQGAETQYFGPGTRLLVL.

The V gene is TRBV5-1, the J gene TRBJ2-1; no firm D call. There are 13 residues in the CDR3. Deletions cut 0 bases from V and 8 bases from J, with 9 bases between. Germline V gene lookup returns CDR1 SGHRS and CDR2 YFSETQ. CDR3: CASSLVLADEQFF. The CDR3, as DNA: TGCGCCAGCAGCTTGGTCTTAGCAGATGAGCAGTTCTTC.

The genes are TRBV6-6 and TRBJ1-4, with D perhaps TRBD1 (6 bases). Between the trimmed V and J ends, which lost 0 bases and 8 bases, there was a span of 7 bases. CDR1 MNHNY and CDR2 SVGAGI come from the germline V gene (reference sequence). CDR3 length: 13 amino acids. DNA of the CDR3: TGTGCCAGCAGTTACTCTGACAGGGAAAAACTGTTTTTT. Protein sequence: CASSYSDREKLFF.

This clone was recorded once. The chain employs TRBV27 and TRBJ2-3; D is undetermined. CDR1 and CDR2 from the germline V gene are MNHEY and SMNVEV (reference sequence). Trimming pared 10 bases from V and 0 bases from J, leaving 8 bases between. This CDR3 has 12 amino acids. In DNA form, the CDR3 reads TGTGCCACTCACCCCAGCACAGATACGCAGTATTTT. It specifies CATHPSTDTQYF.

This chain uses TRBV7-9 with TRBJ2-4; TRBD1 aligns across 7 bases. The CDR3 runs to 15 residues. V was clipped by 5 bases and J by 1 base; unmatched bases: 5. Germline CDR1 is SEHNR and CDR2 is FQNEAQ (reference sequence). The CDR3: CASSVTGAAKNIQYF. DNA for the CDR3: TGTGCCAGCAGCGTAACAGGGGCGGCCAAAAACATTCAGTACTTC.

The chain employs TRBV5-6 and TRBJ1-3; D not certain. This CDR3 is 17 amino acids long. Germline assignment: CDR1 SGHDT and CDR2 YYEEEE. The germline V and J ends were trimmed by 0 bases and 0 bases, with 13 bases remaining between them. The CDR3 sequence is CASSLGPEVSSGNTIYF. As DNA, the CDR3 is TGTGCCAGCAGCTTGGGGCCGGAGGTGAGCTCTGGAAACACCATATATTTT.

Note on this clone: A junction boundary mismatches the germline segment, possibly from a read error. J is TRBJ2-2 and V is TRBV7-7; 8 bases line up with TRBD1. This CDR3 has 13 residues. Germline CDR1 reads SSHAT; CDR2 reads FNYEAQ (reference sequence). The CDR3 protein is CASSLTGAGELFF. CDR3 in DNA: TGTGCTAGCAGCCTGACAGGGGCCGGGGAGCTGTTTTTT.

The genes are TRBV4-1 and TRBJ1-4; 10 nucleotides match TRBD1. The germline CDR1 and CDR2 sequences are MGHRA and YSYEKL. Losses at the gene ends were 4 bases for V and 1 base for J; bases not matched to a gene: 3. CDR3 size: 16 residues. CDR3 DNA: TGCGCCAGCAGCCTCGGACAGGGGGGAACTAATGAAAAACTGTTTTTT. This gives the protein CASSLGQGGTNEKLFF.

This clone was seen just once. The V call is TRBV9, the J call TRBJ2-2; D unclear. CDR3 size: 13 residues. V lost 8 bases, J lost 1 base, and 9 bases lay in between. Per the germline V gene, CDR1 is SGDLS and CDR2 is YYNGEE. The CDR3 coding sequence is TGTGCCAGTATGGGCGGGAACACCGGGGAGCTGTTTTTT. Translation: CASMGGNTGELFF.

The chain links TRBV6-6 to TRBJ2-1; the D gene is possibly TRBD2 (5 bases). V lost 6 bases and J lost 7, with 13 bases in between. CDR1 MNHNY and CDR2 SVGAGI come from the germline V gene (reference sequence). This CDR3 region has 13 residues. The CDR3 DNA reads as TGTGCCAGCAGCCACTCAGCGGCTAATGAGCAGTTCTTC. Protein product: CASSHSAANEQFF.

The genes are TRBV7-9 and TRBJ1-2; D not resolved. V lost 5 bases and J 4 bases, leaving 11 bases between the germline ends. CDR1 and CDR2 from the germline V gene are SEHNR and FQNEAQ (reference sequence). The CDR3 loop spans 13 amino acids. The chain's CDR3 is CASSLEGLYGYTF. The CDR3 region has the DNA TGTGCCAGCAGCCTGGAGGGCCTCTATGGCTACACCTTC.

This chain links TRBV7-9 with TRBJ1-1; 9 positions match TRBD1. Looked up from germline, CDR1 is SEHNR and CDR2 is FQNEAQ (reference sequence). J gave up 7 bases and V 4 bases, and 16 bases lay outside the gene matches. The CDR3 is made up of 17 amino acids. As DNA, the CDR3 is TGTGCCAGCAGCTCCTCCCGGGACAGGGTAGTGTGGAGTGAAGCTTTCTTT. This translates into CASSSSRDRVVWSEAFF.

The rearrangement joins TRBV11-2 to TRBJ2-1, with D perhaps matching TRBD2 (5 bases). The germline V gene has CDR1 SGHAT and CDR2 FQNNGV. The CDR3 is 13 amino acids. Trimming stripped 4 bases from V and 6 bases from J, with 10 bases between. CDR3 in amino acids: CASSSGLTNEQFF. The CDR3 bases are TGTGCCAGCAGCTCTGGACTGACCAATGAGCAGTTCTTC.

The chain carries TRBV11-2 and TRBJ2-7; TRBD2 is a possible D gene (6 bases). The CDR3 has 16 amino acids. V was clipped by 5 bases and J by 2 bases, with 19 bases between them. Germline-derived CDR1 and CDR2 are SGHAT and FQNNGV. CDR3 residues: CASSPIEGLMAYEQYF. The CDR3 coding sequence is TGTGCCAGCAGCCCGATTGAGGGACTCATGGCCTACGAGCAGTACTTC.

The CDR3 here is CASRATGDANQPQHF. CDR3 sequence (DNA): TGTGCCAGCAGAGCGACAGGGGATGCGAATCAGCCCCAGCATTTT. The genes are TRBV7-9 and TRBJ1-5, with TRBD1 matching 8 bases. This CDR3 contains 15 residues. Germline V gene data show CDR1 as SEHNR and CDR2 as FQNEAQ (reference sequence). J lost 4 bases, V lost 6 bases, and 8 bases had no gene match.

Regarding this clone: One end of the junction varies from germline; a read error may be responsible. V is TRBV7-7 and J is TRBJ2-1, with 7 bases fitting TRBD2. CDR3 length equals 15 residues. In germline, CDR1 is SSHAT, CDR2 FNYEAQ (reference sequence). CDR3 sequence reads: CASSPGTNHYNEQFF. CDR3 DNA: TGTGCTAGCAGTCCAGGGACTAACCACTACAATGAGCAGTTCTTC.

This chain links TRBV13 with TRBJ1-2; D is ambiguous. The germline CDR1 and CDR2 sequences are PRHDT and FYEKMQ (reference sequence). Trimming took off 0 bases at V and 5 bases at J, with 10 bases between the two ends. The CDR3 consists of 14 residues. DNA for the CDR3: TGTGCCAGCAGCTTAGGAGGCGGAGTATATGGCTACACCTTC. Its protein is CASSLGGGVYGYTF.

The rearrangement links TRBV7-6 to TRBJ2-5; D possibly corresponds to TRBD2 (6 bases). The CDR3 covers 16 residues. V lost 5 bases, J lost 1 base, and 17 bases lay in between. Per germline, CDR1 SGHVS and CDR2 FNYEAQ. Here the CDR3 reads CASSDNLEGPQETQYF. In nucleotides, the CDR3 is TGTGCCAGCAGCGACAATTTGGAGGGTCCCCAAGAGACCCAGTACTTC.

The genes are TRBV19 and TRBJ2-1; D call uncertain. The CDR3 consists of 14 residues. CDR1 is LNHDA, CDR2 SQIVND, per germline (reference sequence). The germline V and J ends were trimmed by 3 bases and 2 bases, with 8 bases remaining between them. The CDR3 loop reads CASSIQPPYNEQFF. In nucleotides, the CDR3 is TGTGCCAGTAGTATCCAGCCCCCCTACAATGAGCAGTTCTTC.

The CDR3: CASSLDRAYLPQHF. The CDR3 DNA is TGTGCCAGCAGTTTGGACAGGGCTTATCTGCCCCAGCATTTT. V gene TRBV28 combines with J gene TRBJ1-5; 8 bases fit TRBD1. Germline lookup yields CDR1 MDHEN and CDR2 SYDVKM. The CDR3 runs to 14 residues. V trimming: 3 bases; J trimming: 9 bases; junction bases outside the gene matches: 7.

This clone has more than one count but fewer than ten. CDR3 sequence: CASSYVTGSSYEQYF. CDR3 in DNA: TGTGCCAGCAGTTATGTGACAGGAAGCTCCTACGAGCAGTACTTC. The rearrangement uses TRBV28 and TRBJ2-7, with D possibly TRBD1 on 6 matching bases. The germline CDR1 and CDR2 sequences are MDHEN and SYDVKM. The V end was cut by 4 bases, the J end by 0 bases, with 13 bases between. This CDR3 is 15 amino acids long.

The chain combines TRBV27 with TRBJ2-7; D is unclear. Trimming took off 3 bases at V and 5 bases at J, with 5 bases between the two ends. In germline, CDR1 is MNHEY, CDR2 SMNVEV (reference sequence). This CDR3 is 11 amino acids long. The CDR3 sequence: CASSFTDEQYF. The CDR3 DNA sequence: TGTGCCAGCAGTTTTACCGACGAGCAGTACTTC.

V usage is TRBV27 and J usage is TRBJ2-1; maybe TRBD2 (6 bases). This CDR3 has 17 amino acids. Looked up from germline, CDR1 is MNHEY and CDR2 is SMNVEV (reference sequence). V lost 1 base and J 6 bases, leaving 19 bases between the germline ends. The CDR3 nucleotides read TGTGCCAGCAGTTTATATCCCCCGGGAGACGGGGGCAATGAGCAGTTCTTC. It encodes CASSLYPPGDGGNEQFF.

The chain couples TRBV25-1 to TRBJ2-5, with 13 nucleotides matching TRBD2. Losses at the gene ends were 3 bases for V and 7 bases for J; bases not matched to a gene: 8. The CDR3 has 16 amino acids. Germline V lookup: CDR1 MGHDK, CDR2 SYGVNS. CDR3 in DNA: TGTGCCAGCAGTGAGCCCGGACTAGCGGGAGCGGTGACCCAGTACTTC. Its protein is CASSEPGLAGAVTQYF.

The V call is TRBV27, the J call TRBJ1-5; 10 bases are shared with TRBD1. This CDR3 contains 15 residues. The junction had 7 bases not matched to a gene; V was cut back by 5 bases and J by 6 bases. The germline V gene has CDR1 MNHEY and CDR2 SMNVEV (reference sequence). The CDR3 region has the DNA TGTGCCAGCAGTGCCGGGACAGGGGTATCTCAGCCCCAGCATTTT. Translation gives CASSAGTGVSQPQHF.